This T cell receptor (beta chain) comes out of a study of shared clonotypes between healthy human individuals. The overall study: For every donor, three CD4 naive, three CD4 memory, two CD8 naive and one CD8 memory plates were used. Study results and limitations: The sharing of roughly 5% of naive CD4 clonotypes was seen across a handful of donors.

The trim removed 6 bases at V and 5 bases at J, leaving 20 bases unmatched. The CDR3 has 19 residues. CDR1 is LNHDA and CDR2 is SQIVND in the germline V gene (reference sequence). Note on this clone: Antigen unknown.

CD45RO-negative cells were positively selected for CCR7, leaving out terminally differentiated effector memory CD45RA+ cells. Some clones are missing from TCRdb's copy, which holds only in-frame ones; the method was immunoSEQ multiplex PCR. The table records some 1,900,000 clones, approximately 95% of them present only once. J is TRBJ2-2 and V is TRBV19; 8 nucleotides line up with TRBD1. The sample taken for sequencing was naive CD8+ T cells sorted from blood. The sequence derives from a young man in good health. The CDR3 sequence is CASRPALSDRVIGTGELFF. DNA for the CDR3: TGTGCCAGTAGGCCAGCCCTTTCGGACAGGGTAATTGGAACCGGGGAGCTGTTTTTT. The entire variable domain, with the rest obtained from reference TRBV19 and TRBJ2-2, is as follows: DGGITQSPKYLFRKEGQNVTLSCEQNLNHDAMYWYRQDPGQGLRLIYYSQIVNDFQKGDIAEGYSVSREKKESFPLTVTSAQKNPTAFYLCASRPALSDRVIGTGELFFGEGSRLTVL.